The following is a T cell receptor (beta chain) sequence with its context. V was shortened by 2 bases and J by 0 bases, with 11 bases between the two germline ends. CDR3 length equals 16 residues. Germline-derived CDR1 and CDR2 are MDHEN and SYDVKM. These data originate in a study of blood T cell repertoires in COVID-19. Whole-study context: Both acute and convalescent COVID-19 samples were obtained from the United States, Italy and Spain. T cells, B-cell-depleted T cells, or PBMCs supplied cDNA or gDNA.

In the study's own analysis: Amplification from reference gene primers served as the basis for estimated nucleated cell counts. Assay: immunoSEQ multiplex PCR; the TCRdb copy retains only in-frame clones and omits some. The DNA was the basis for D and trimming; V, J and clone size are from that table. The sample has fewer than 25,000 clones; more than 80% are singletons. Sequencing input: peripheral blood. The gene calls are TRBV28 and TRBJ2-1; D may be TRBD2 (5 bases). This TCR derives from a human donor in a cohort sampled during active COVID-19. CDR3 loop: CASSLEGTSSYNEQFF. The CDR3 bases are TGTGCCAGCAGTTTAGAGGGAACAAGCTCCTACAATGAGCAGTTCTTC.